Shown below are 17 T cell receptor beta chains from a single sample sequenced in a study of CD8+ T cells in alopecia areata. Following RNA extraction, reverse transcription yielded cDNA that acted as the sequencing template. Produced via immunoSEQ multiplex PCR; TCRdb's table is partial and in-frame only. The table lists roughly 120,000 clones, 50% to 55% of them singletons, with 0.46% in the top ten. Indicated treatment: oral pan-JAK inhibitor, 5-10 mg twice daily. The source was CD4+ T cells sorted from blood, collected at week 4, from a patient treated with tofacitinib. The receptors originated from a human donor with alopecia areata.

The V call is TRBV30, the J call TRBJ1-5; D is ambiguous. V was trimmed by 7 bases and J by 0 bases, leaving 10 bases between them. CDR3 length: 13 residues. Germline V lookup: CDR1 GTSNPN, CDR2 SVGIG (reference sequence). As DNA, the CDR3 is TGTGCCTCCGGACGGGATAGCAATCAGCCCCAGCATTTT. This gives the protein CASGRDSNQPQHF. The complete variable domain, with remaining parts taken from reference TRBV30 and TRBJ1-5, reads SQTIHQWPATLVQPVGSPLSLECTVEGTSNPNLYWYRQAAGRGLQLLFYSVGIGQISSEVPQNLSASRPQDRQFILSSKKLLLSDSGFYLCASGRDSNQPQHFGDGTRLSIL.

This clone was seen only a few times. The sample holds other DNA sequences that translate to the same CDR3. The chain is built from TRBV2 and TRBJ2-7; 9 bases align to TRBD1. Germline V gene lookup returns CDR1 SNHLY and CDR2 FYNNEI. The CDR3 is 12 residues long. V shed 6 bases and J 4 bases; nucleotides not matched to a gene: 1. CDR3 amino acids: CASSGQGYEQYF. The CDR3 DNA reads TGTGCCAGCAGCGGACAGGGGTACGAGCAGTACTTC.

The chain joins TRBV11-2 to TRBJ1-5, with D unresolved. Germline CDR1 SGHAT, CDR2 FQNNGV. With 5 bases removed from V and 3 bases from J, the gap between germline ends came to 8 bases. CDR3 length: 13 residues. This CDR3 reads CASSANFNQPQHF. The CDR3 DNA reads as TGTGCCAGCAGCGCCAATTTCAATCAGCCCCAGCATTTT. The complete variable domain, with remaining parts taken from reference TRBV11-2 and TRBJ1-5, reads EAGVAQSPRYKIIEKRQSVAFWCNPISGHATLYWYQQILGQGPKLLIQFQNNGVVDDSQLPKDRFSAERLKGVDSTLKIQPAKLEDSAVYLCASSANFNQPQHFGDGTRLSIL.

The chain employs TRBV18 and TRBJ1-1, with D hard to call. V gave up 6 bases and J gave up 4 bases, with 12 bases separating them. The CDR3 is made up of 13 amino acids. Per germline, CDR1 KGHSH and CDR2 LQKENI. The CDR3 sequence: CASSLSSSTEAFF. DNA of the CDR3: TGTGCCAGCTCTCTGTCCTCCTCCACTGAAGCTTTCTTT.

The rearrangement joins TRBV29-1 to TRBJ2-1; D may be TRBD2 (5 bases). V dropped 4 bases and J dropped 4 bases, with 17 bases sitting between them. Germline CDR1 and CDR2: SQVTM and ANQGSEA. The CDR3 consists of 15 residues. Here the CDR3 reads CSVATKQRWYNEQFF. The CDR3 coding sequence is TGCAGCGTTGCAACGAAACAGCGGTGGTACAATGAGCAGTTCTTC.

The chain combines TRBV7-2 with TRBJ2-7; maybe TRBD2 (6 bases). This CDR3 has 13 residues. V lost 5 bases to trimming and J lost 7 bases, with 15 bases between them. Germline assignment: CDR1 SGHTA and CDR2 FQGNSA. The CDR3 sequence is CASSRGLGGEQYF. The CDR3 region has the DNA TGTGCCAGCAGCCGCGGTCTGGGGGGAGAGCAGTACTTC.

A few counts support this clone. CDR3: CASSQGTYGYEQYF. CDR3 nucleotides: TGTGCCAGCAGTCAGGGGACTTACGGTTACGAGCAGTACTTC. The gene calls are TRBV2 and TRBJ2-7; D might be TRBD1 or TRBD2, each matching 6 bases. Trimming left V 5 bases short and J 4 bases short, with 15 bases between. The CDR3 spans 14 residues. Germline CDR1 SNHLY, CDR2 FYNNEI.

V usage is TRBV4-1 and J usage is TRBJ2-2; D is possibly TRBD2 (5 bases). Germline CDR1 and CDR2: MGHRA and YSYEKL. The CDR3 is made up of 15 amino acids. V was cut by 0 bases and J by 6 bases, with 11 bases left in between. This CDR3 reads CASSQDPIGAGELFF. As DNA, the CDR3 is TGCGCCAGCAGCCAAGATCCCATCGGGGCCGGGGAGCTGTTTTTT.

The sample holds a few counts of this clone. The chain is built from TRBV29-1 and TRBJ2-5; 10 bases are shared with TRBD1. V shed 6 bases and J 5 bases; nucleotides not matched to a gene: 6. This CDR3 has 13 amino acids. The germline V gene has CDR1 SQVTM and CDR2 ANQGSEA. The CDR3 bases are TGCAGCGTGGGACAGGGGAATGAGGAGACCCAGTACTTC. The encoded protein is CSVGQGNEETQYF.

The rearrangement links TRBV30 to TRBJ1-5; D is ambiguous. Germline V gives CDR1 GTSNPN, CDR2 SVGIG (reference sequence). The length of the CDR3 is 17 residues. Between the trimmed V and J ends, which lost 4 bases and 1 base, there was a span of 20 bases. CDR3 amino acids: CAWNRGGPGGSNQPQHF. The CDR3 nucleotides read TGTGCCTGGAATAGAGGAGGTCCAGGAGGGAGCAATCAGCCCCAGCATTTT.

The chain couples TRBV10-3 to TRBJ1-2, with TRBD1 identical over 8 bases. Per the germline V gene, CDR1 is ENHRY and CDR2 is SYGVKD. The V gene end was trimmed by 4 bases and the J gene end by 7 bases; junction bases not matched to a gene: 8. This CDR3 has 14 residues. CDR3 sequence: CAISAGQGAGGYTF. CDR3 nucleotide sequence: TGTGCCATCAGTGCGGGCCAGGGGGCCGGTGGCTACACCTTC.

V gene TRBV5-1 combines with J gene TRBJ2-7, with a possible D match to TRBD2 (5 bases). V was clipped by 3 bases and J by 3 bases, with 10 bases between them. This CDR3 contains 13 residues. Germline V gene lookup returns CDR1 SGHRS and CDR2 YFSETQ. CDR3 nucleotide sequence: TGCGCCAGCAGCTCCGGACTGCGCTACGAGCAGTACTTC. Translation gives CASSSGLRYEQYF.

The rearrangement uses TRBV29-1 and TRBJ2-3, with D perhaps matching TRBD2 (5 bases). The CDR3 loop spans 15 amino acids. Between the trimmed V and J ends, which lost 3 bases and 1 base, there was a span of 14 bases. Germline-derived CDR1 and CDR2 are SQVTM and ANQGSEA. CDR3 in amino acids: CSVDKGSLGTDTQYF. Written as DNA, the CDR3 is TGCAGCGTTGATAAGGGATCACTAGGCACAGATACGCAGTATTTT.

The V and J genes are TRBV25-1 and TRBJ2-7; 7 positions agree with TRBD2. Germline V gene sequence: CDR1 MGHDK, CDR2 SYGVNS. The V segment lost 3 bases and the J segment 6 bases; nucleotides outside the gene matches: 2. The CDR3 is made up of 12 amino acids. In DNA, the CDR3 is TGTGCCAGCAGTGAGGGCGGGAGCGAGCAGTACTTC. The encoded protein is CASSEGGSEQYF.

This rearrangement joins TRBV29-1 to TRBJ1-2; D may be TRBD1 (6 bases). CDR1 SQVTM and CDR2 ANQGSEA come from the germline V gene. The CDR3 sequence is 15 residues long. Trimming shortened V by 2 bases and J by 8 bases, and 21 bases separated the two germline ends. The chain's CDR3 is CSVEPQPGHRGGYTF. CDR3 nucleotides: TGCAGCGTTGAACCCCAACCGGGACATCGCGGGGGCTACACCTTC. The full variable domain, completed using reference TRBV29-1 and TRBJ1-2, is SAVISQKPSRDICQRGTSLTIQCQVDSQVTMMFWYRQQPGQSLTLIATANQGSEATYESGFVIDKFPISRPNLTFSTLTVSNMSPEDSSIYLCSVEPQPGHRGGYTFGSGTRLTVV.

Only a few counts were recorded for this clone. DNA for the CDR3: TGTGCCAGCAGTGAGCGGAGCTCCTATAATTCACCCCTCCACTTT. This sequence encodes CASSERSSYNSPLHF. The V and J genes are TRBV2 and TRBJ1-6; D gene ambiguous. The germline V gene encodes CDR1 SNHLY and CDR2 FYNNEI. The germline V and J ends were trimmed by 3 bases and 0 bases, with 6 bases remaining between them. CDR3 length equals 15 residues.

J is TRBJ2-1 and V is TRBV30; the match to TRBD2 covers 9 bases. The germline CDR1 and CDR2 sequences are GTSNPN and SVGIG (reference sequence). The CDR3 is 18 amino acids. J lost 2 bases, V lost 0 bases, and 11 bases had no gene match. The DNA of the CDR3 is TGTGCCTGGAGTGTCGGTCGTCTGACTAGCGGCACCTACAATGAGCAGTTCTTC. Encoded protein: CAWSVGRLTSGTYNEQFF.